This TCR beta chain was identified in a study of T cells in localized non-small cell lung cancer. Study-level findings and limits: Uninvolved adjacent lung had more T cell clonality than any other tissue, topping tumor. Sequencing, confined to only one tumor region, leaves heterogeneity possible. Across samples, adjacent lung featured a median around 55 of the top 100 tumor clones.

From germline, CDR1 is SGHKS and CDR2 YYEKEE (reference sequence). V lost 3 bases and J lost 5, with 5 bases in between. The CDR3 extends over 12 amino acids. Points on this clone: Its antigen is currently unknown.

The protocol was immunoSEQ multiplex PCR, while the TCRdb copy is restricted to in-frame clones and leaves out a portion. This sample has more than 30,000 clones, with approximately 91% found just once. The chain joins TRBV5-5 to TRBJ2-2; D gene ambiguous. This sequence originates from a woman between 35 and 70 years old with stage III lung adenocarcinoma. Sample: peripheral blood mononuclear cells, taken before any cancer treatment. The CDR3 DNA reads TGTGCCAGCAGCTCCCTTACCGGGGAGCTGTTTTTT. This sequence encodes CASSSLTGELFF.